The next 12 T cell receptor beta chains were all read from a single sample in a study of vaccination effects on CD4 cells after COVID-19. TCRdb's copy holds only in-frame clones and misses some; the assay was immunoSEQ multiplex PCR. The table lists roughly 56,000 clones, 73% of them singletons, with 1% to 1.5% in the top ten. These receptors' antigens are unknown. In the ViraFEST assay, antigen-specific CD4+ clonotypes were identified by expansion after peptide-pool stimulation. Following culture for around 10 days, CD4+ T cells were isolated. Every participant took two doses of the BNT162b2 or mRNA-1273 vaccine. The specimen was CD4+ T cells from PBMCs cultured with HCoV-229E spike peptides, collected after COVID-19 vaccination. The receptors here all came from a human donor who received a COVID-19 vaccine.

This CDR3 reads CASSPGVRETQYF. The DNA for the CDR3 is TGTGCCAGCTCACCCGGGGTCCGGGAGACCCAGTACTTC. The chain uses TRBV18 and TRBJ2-5, with D possibly being TRBD2 (5 bases). The germline V and J ends were trimmed by 3 bases and 5 bases, with 10 bases remaining between them. CDR1 and CDR2 (germline): KGHSH, LQKENI. The CDR3 extends over 13 amino acids.

The gene calls are TRBV5-1 and TRBJ1-4; 8 positions match TRBD1. CDR3 size: 15 residues. V shed 4 bases and J 8 bases; nucleotides not matched to a gene: 10. Germline V gives CDR1 SGHRS, CDR2 YFSETQ. CDR3 residues: CASSQRTGNGEKLFF. The CDR3 region has the DNA TGCGCCAGCAGCCAAAGGACAGGGAATGGGGAAAAACTGTTTTTT.

In its sample, this clone was seen once. CDR3 region: CASRRTGSSTDTQYF. The CDR3, as DNA: TGCGCCAGCAGGAGAACAGGGAGTAGCACAGATACGCAGTATTTT. V gene TRBV10-1 combines with J gene TRBJ2-3, with D tentatively TRBD1 (6 bases). The CDR3 runs to 15 residues. The V end lost 6 bases, the J end lost 0 bases, and 13 bases lay between the germline ends. Germline V gene sequence: CDR1 WNHNN, CDR2 SYGVQD (reference sequence).

The V gene is TRBV7-9, the J gene TRBJ2-2; 11 nucleotides match TRBD2. The trim removed 3 bases at V and 6 bases at J, leaving 3 bases unmatched. The CDR3 contains 15 residues. Germline assignment: CDR1 SEHNR and CDR2 FQNEAQ (reference sequence). DNA for the CDR3: TGTGCCAGCAGCTTTCAACTAGCGGGGGCCGGGGAGCTGTTTTTT. The encoded protein is CASSFQLAGAGELFF.

This rearrangement joins TRBV5-8 to TRBJ1-2; 7 positions agree with TRBD1. CDR1 is SGHTS and CDR2 is YDEGEE in the germline V gene. There are 16 residues in the CDR3. Trimming removed 0 bases from V and 4 bases from J; junction bases left unmatched: 9. The DNA for the CDR3 is TGTGCCAGCAGCTTGGATCGACAGGGCAGGGGCTATGGCTACACCTTC. This codes for CASSLDRQGRGYGYTF.

This clone turned up a few times. This sequence joins TRBV6-5 and TRBJ1-1; D is unclear. Germline loops: CDR1 MNHEY, CDR2 SVGAGI. The V end lost 5 bases, the J end lost 1 base, and 11 bases lay between the germline ends. The CDR3 extends over 14 amino acids. CDR3 sequence reads: CASSRSARNTEAFF. CDR3 sequence (DNA): TGTGCCAGCAGTAGATCAGCCAGGAACACTGAAGCTTTCTTT.

The chain recombines TRBV7-2 with TRBJ2-5, with TRBD2 identical over 7 bases. The germline gives CDR1 SGHTA, CDR2 FQGNSA. The CDR3 consists of 15 residues. Unmatched junction bases numbered 6, after V lost 5 bases and J lost 0 bases. The CDR3 region is CASSPASGNQETQYF. CDR3 in DNA: TGTGCCAGCAGCCCGGCTAGCGGAAACCAAGAGACCCAGTACTTC.

This clone has a single count. The chain joins TRBV6-5 to TRBJ2-2; D gene unclear. The CDR3 has 15 residues. The germline CDR1 and CDR2 sequences are MNHEY and SVGAGI. V was pared by 0 bases and J by 5 bases, with 10 bases between. The CDR3 DNA reads as TGTGCCAGCAGTTACTCCCTCAGTAATACCGGGGAGCTGTTTTTT. Its protein product is CASSYSLSNTGELFF.

The chain is built from TRBV10-3 and TRBJ2-7; 10 nucleotides agree with TRBD1. Per germline, CDR1 ENHRY and CDR2 SYGVKD. J was trimmed by 1 base and V by 6 bases; bases with no gene match: 9. This CDR3 has 16 amino acids. In DNA form, the CDR3 reads TGTGCCATCAGCACGACGGGACAGGGGTCATCCTACGAGCAGTACGTC. The encoded protein is CAISTTGQGSSYEQYV.

This chain connects TRBV12-3 or TRBV12-4 to TRBJ2-7; a possible D gene is TRBD1 (6 bases). CDR3 size: 13 residues. With 6 bases removed from V and 1 base from J, the gap between germline ends came to 10 bases. The CDR3: CASSRDKSYEQYV. The DNA of the CDR3 is TGTGCCAGCAGCCGGGACAAGTCCTACGAGCAGTACGTC.

J is TRBJ1-2 and V is TRBV24-1; D might be TRBD1 (5 bases). The germline gives CDR1 KGHDR, CDR2 SFDVKD. The CDR3 loop spans 16 amino acids. V gave up 3 bases and J gave up 8 bases, with 21 bases separating them. The CDR3 spells CATSDPGGADTGGYTF. CDR3 DNA sequence: TGTGCCACCAGTGATCCCGGTGGGGCCGATACGGGCGGCTACACCTTC.

V gene TRBV7-2 combines with J gene TRBJ1-5; no clear D. Germline CDR1 reads SGHTA; CDR2 reads FQGNSA. V lost 4 bases and J 5 bases, leaving 9 bases between the germline ends. This CDR3 has 13 residues. As DNA, the CDR3 is TGTGCCAGCAGCTCCGGGTCGTATCAGCCCCAGCATTTT. This codes for CASSSGSYQPQHF.